This T cell receptor (beta chain) was identified during a study of identical twins. This CDR3 region has 13 residues. V was clipped by 2 bases and J by 1 base, with 5 bases between them. From germline, CDR1 is SGHTA and CDR2 FQGTGA. For this clonotype: A much larger clone differs from this one at a single base, so this may be a read error.

Each CDR3 protein is one row after TCRdb ran MiXCR on the 5' RACE reads. The sample carries 450,000 or so distinct CDR3 sequences, around 15% recorded once. These data were also reused for a study on yellow fever vaccine responses in identical twins.

The receptor was isolated from a woman between 18 and 29 years old in good health. The rearrangement links TRBV7-3 to TRBJ1-1, with unresolved D. Sample: CD4+ T cells sorted from blood. The CDR3, as DNA: TGTGCCAGCAGCTTAGTCACGAACACTGAAGCTTTCTTT. It codes for CASSLVTNTEAFF.